Below, 3 T cell receptor beta chains from the same sample are listed, as sequenced in a study of CD8 T cells in ankylosing spondylitis. Study findings and constraints: Typical of ankylosing spondylitis blood, it appeared, was a TCR beta motif of seven to nine highly homologous variants.

These receptors' targets are unknown. TCRdb analysed the 5' RACE reads with MiXCR anew, one entry per CDR3 protein. In the table there are approximately 500,000 distinct CDR3 sequences, about 13% of which are singletons. Specimen: blood, either unsorted or a sorted T cell fraction (not recorded which). The receptors originated from a male donor with ankylosing spondylitis.

This clonotype was seen more than once but under ten times. The chain employs TRBV20-1 and TRBJ2-7, with 8 bases lining up with TRBD1. V trimming: 0 bases; J trimming: 3 bases; junction bases outside the gene matches: 7. This CDR3 region has 15 residues. Per germline, CDR1 DFQATT and CDR2 SNEGSKA (reference sequence). CDR3 in DNA: TGCAGTGCTAGAGATGGCCAGGGGGCAAACTACGAGCAGTACGTC. This codes for CSARDGQGANYEQYV.

In regard to this clonotype: With a much larger clone just one base away, this may be a read error. The chain employs TRBV4-2 and TRBJ2-7; D gene unclear. The V and J ends lost 0 bases and 5 bases respectively, with 2 bases between them. Germline CDR1 is LGHNA and CDR2 is YNFKEQ. The CDR3 totals 11 residues. The DNA of the CDR3 is TGTGCCAGCAGCCAAGACCACGAGCAGTACTTC. This sequence encodes CASSQDHEQYF.

Only a few counts were recorded for this clonotype. The rearrangement joins TRBV27 to TRBJ2-1; D may be TRBD1 (6 bases). The germline V gene has CDR1 MNHEY and CDR2 SMNVEV (reference sequence). The CDR3 is 18 amino acids. Trimming cost V 5 bases and J 0 bases, with 20 bases left between them. The CDR3 nucleotides are TGTGCCAGCAGTCTATTGGCCCTGGGGGCTGGCTCCTACAATGAGCAGTTCTTC. Amino acids: CASSLLALGAGSYNEQFF.